The sequence of this TCR beta chain was determined in a study of HIV-infected patients and healthy controls. Whole-study findings and limits: Only sixteen HIV-infected individuals were processed, a major limit on how widely findings apply.

Alpha and beta constant-region primers primed reverse transcription of about 500 ng RNA. Using multiplexing indices, alpha and beta chain libraries were generated apart by chain-specific third strand synthesis. Each cDNA molecule was barcoded, and a single primer pair amplified each chain. TCRdb reprocessed the 5' RACE reads via MiXCR and lists one record per CDR3 protein. Of roughly 16,000 distinct CDR3 sequences detected, 5.5% appear once; the ten largest clones hold 1.9%. This clonotype is labeled as medium-sized. Its antigen is unknown. The repertoire came from unfractionated whole blood and reflected all unsorted peripheral T cells. The CDR3 has 11 amino acids. In germline, CDR1 is SNHLY, CDR2 FYNNEI. V lost 6 bases to trimming and J lost 4 bases, with 4 bases between them.

The chain joins TRBV2 to TRBJ2-1; no firm D call. This TCR was sampled from an adult in good health. The sequencing sample was made of blood. The chain's CDR3 is CASSVYNEQFF. The CDR3 DNA is TGTGCCAGCAGCGTTTACAATGAGCAGTTCTTC. Complete variable domain (other parts from reference TRBV2 and TRBJ2-1): EPEVTQTPSHQVTQMGQEVILRCVPISNHLYFYWYRQILGQKVEFLVSFYNNEISEKSEIFDDQFSVERPDGSNFTLKIRSTKLEDSAMYFCASSVYNEQFFGPGTRLTVL.